The rows below give T cell receptor beta chains drawn from one sample of a study of cytomegalovirus exposure and HLA in healthy donors. Repertoires were generated with immunoSEQ multiplex PCR, while TCRdb's copy carries only in-frame clones and drops some. In the table there are 80,000 or so clones, around three quarters of which are singletons. Sequenced input: PBMCs. Receptors originate from a woman aged 40 to 50 in good health and CMV-seronegative. CDR3s include the opening cysteine and the closing phenylalanine or tryptophan. The D gene is left open where the match is weak. The size field is filled for only some rows; it gives once, few, many or a size class.

clone_size j_call d_call v_call cdr3_nt cdr3_aa
. TRBJ2-1 . TRBV7-8 TGTGCCAGCAGCTTACGGGGAGGTGAGCAGTTCTTC CASSLRGGEQFF
. TRBJ1-3 . TRBV4-1 TGCGCCAGCAGCTCTAGCCGGACAGTCTCTGGAAACACCATATATTTT CASSSSRTVSGNTIYF
. TRBJ2-1 TRBD2 TRBV5-4 TGTGCCAGCAGCTCGGGACTAGCGGGTGAGCAGTTCTTC CASSSGLAGEQFF
. TRBJ1-4 . TRBV10-1 TGCGCCAGCAGTGATGACAGGATTGGGGAAAAACTGTTTTTT CASSDDRIGEKLFF
few TRBJ1-4 . TRBV6-5 TGTGCCAGCAGTTACGACAGGACAACTAATGAAAAACTGTTTTTT CASSYDRTTNEKLFF
once TRBJ2-1 . TRBV5-4 TGTGCCAGCGCGGTAAGCTCCTACAATGAGCAGTTCTTC CASAVSSYNEQFF
few TRBJ1-2 . TRBV9 TGTGCCAGCAGCCCTCGAGAAGGGGCCCAGGGCTACACCTTC CASSPREGAQGYTF
. TRBJ2-5 TRBD1 TRBV30 TGTGCCTGGAGTCCGGGACAGGGCGGCGAGACCCAGTACTTC CAWSPGQGGETQYF
. TRBJ2-3 . TRBV15 TGTGCCACCAGCAGAGATGGCCTAGAGAGCGATACGCAGTATTTT CATSRDGLESDTQYF
. TRBJ2-2 TRBD1 TRBV10-3 TGTGCCATCAGTGAGGACAGGGGGCCTAACACCGGGGAGCTGTTTTTT CAISEDRGPNTGELFF
once TRBJ1-3 . TRBV11-2 TGTGCCAGCAGCCTTCGACGGGGGGCGCTTGGAAACACCATATATTTT CASSLRRGALGNTIYF
. TRBJ2-7 TRBD2 TRBV13 TGTGCCAGCAGCTTACAGCGGGGGCCCTCCTACGAGCAGTACTTC CASSLQRGPSYEQYF
. TRBJ2-2 TRBD2 TRBV19 TGTGCCAGTAGTAGGCTAGCGGGAGGGGACACCGGGGAGCTGTTTTTT CASSRLAGGDTGELFF
few TRBJ2-2 TRBD1 TRBV28 TGTGCCAGCAGACGACAGGGGGCAGGGACCGGGGAGCTGTTTTTT CASRRQGAGTGELFF
. TRBJ1-2 TRBD1 TRBV5-1 TGCGCCAGCAGCTTAGGGGGCGCCAGGTATGGCTACACCTTC CASSLGGARYGYTF
. TRBJ2-2 TRBD1 TRBV15 TGTGCCACCGAAACAGGGGGCCAGGCCGGGGAGCTGTTTTTT CATETGGQAGELFF
. TRBJ2-5 TRBD2 TRBV11-2 TGTGCCAGCAGCACGGGGGGGGTGGGCCGTTGGGCGGAGACCCAGTACTTC CASSTGGVGRWAETQYF
. TRBJ1-1 . TRBV18 TGTGCCAGCTCGGGGGCTTTGTACACTGAAGCTTTCTTT CASSGALYTEAFF
few TRBJ1-3 . TRBV6-6 TGTGCCAGCAGTGCTGCGGGGGCACGGGGAAACACCATATATTTT CASSAAGARGNTIYF
. TRBJ2-3 TRBD2 TRBV9 TGTGCCAGCAGCGTAGAGTTCACGGTGCGGGGGACCACAGATACGCAGTATTTT CASSVEFTVRGTTDTQYF
. TRBJ2-5 TRBD2 TRBV6-1 TGTGCCAGCAGTGGCCTCGCGGGAGGGCCTGAGACCCAGTACTTC CASSGLAGGPETQYF
. TRBJ2-3 . TRBV27 TGTGCCAGCAGTCCACGGACATCGGAAGGCACAGATACGCAGTATTTT CASSPRTSEGTDTQYF
. TRBJ2-3 TRBD2 TRBV30 TGTGCCTGGAGTGTAAGCCTAGCGGGAGATACGCAGTATTTT CAWSVSLAGDTQYF
. TRBJ1-5 . TRBV19 TGTGCCAGTAGTATCGCCCCAGGGATCGGTCAGCCCCAGCATTTT CASSIAPGIGQPQHF
. TRBJ1-1 TRBD1 TRBV7-2 TGTGCCAGTGCCAGACAGGGGTTGAACACTGAAGCTTTCTTT CASARQGLNTEAFF
. TRBJ1-2 . TRBV29-1 TGCAGCGTTGCCCTCGCGCAAGACTATGGCTACACCTTC CSVALAQDYGYTF
. TRBJ1-3 TRBD1 TRBV29-1 TGCAGCGTTGAGGCAGGGGGGTCTGGAAACACCATATATTTT CSVEAGGSGNTIYF
. TRBJ2-3 TRBD2 TRBV4-2 TGTGCCAGCAGCCAGGCACTAGCGGGGGTAACAGATACGCAGTATTTT CASSQALAGVTDTQYF